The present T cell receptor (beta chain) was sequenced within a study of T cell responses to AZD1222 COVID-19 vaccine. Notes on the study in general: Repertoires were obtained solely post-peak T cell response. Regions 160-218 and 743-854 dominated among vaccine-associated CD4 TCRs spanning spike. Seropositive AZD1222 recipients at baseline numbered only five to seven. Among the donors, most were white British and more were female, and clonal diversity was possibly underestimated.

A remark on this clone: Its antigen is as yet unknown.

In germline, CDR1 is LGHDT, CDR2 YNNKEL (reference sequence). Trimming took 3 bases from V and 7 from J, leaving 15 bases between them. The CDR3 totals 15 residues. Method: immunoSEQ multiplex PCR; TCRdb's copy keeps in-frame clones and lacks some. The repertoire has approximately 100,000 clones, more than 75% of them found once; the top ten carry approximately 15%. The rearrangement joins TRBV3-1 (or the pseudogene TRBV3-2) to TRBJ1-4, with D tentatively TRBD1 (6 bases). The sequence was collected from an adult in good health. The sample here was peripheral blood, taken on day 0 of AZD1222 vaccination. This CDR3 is CASSHWTEGSEKLFF. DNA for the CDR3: TGTGCCAGCAGCCATTGGACAGAGGGGAGTGAAAAACTGTTTTTT.